This T cell receptor (beta chain) was captured by sequencing in a study of blood T cell repertoires in COVID-19. Study as a whole: The samples span acute and convalescent COVID-19 from the United States, Italy and Spain.

Trimming cost V 5 bases and J 2 bases; bases outside gene matches: 2. There are 13 residues in the CDR3. Per germline, CDR1 MNHEY and CDR2 SVGAGI. Assay: immunoSEQ multiplex PCR; the TCRdb copy retains only in-frame clones and omits some. Counted here are over 200,000 clones, roughly 79% occurring once; the ten biggest clones make up over 14%. Two negative PCRs, clearance, or symptom resolution were required of recovered Cohort 3 donors. Sequencing input: PBMCs or T cells enriched from blood (not recorded which). This sequence joins TRBV6-5 and TRBJ2-7, with 8 positions matching TRBD1. The source of this sequence is a man aged 40-55 years who had recovered from COVID-19. CDR3 protein: CASSPGGPYEQYF. CDR3 DNA: TGTGCCAGCAGTCCAGGGGGCCCCTACGAGCAGTACTTC.